A selection of T cell receptor beta chains follows, all from one sample in a study of cytomegalovirus exposure and HLA in healthy donors. Sequencing was performed with immunoSEQ multiplex PCR; in TCRdb, only in-frame clones are kept and a portion is missing. The sample has about 250,000 clones; about 90% are singletons. The sequencing input was PBMCs. Every receptor here comes from a man aged 18 to 29 in good health and CMV-seropositive. Each CDR3 is given with its conserved first and last residue. D genes are given only for firm matches. Clone size is shown for a subset of rows, as once, few, many or a class of expanded clone.

j_call d_call v_call clone_size cdr3_nt cdr3_aa
TRBJ2-7 . TRBV7-6 . TGTGCCAGCAGCTTAGAGACAGATGGGTACGAGCAGTACTTC CASSLETDGYEQYF
TRBJ2-7 TRBD1 TRBV28 . TGTGCCAGCAGTTTACGTGGACAGGGGCAGTACTTC CASSLRGQGQYF
TRBJ2-5 TRBD2 TRBV5-1 once TGCGCCAGCAGCTTGAGTCCGGGAGGAAGGGGAGAGACCCAGTACTTC CASSLSPGGRGETQYF
TRBJ2-3 . TRBV18 . TGTGCCAGCTCACATGAGGACGGGGGAACAGATACGCAGTATTTT CASSHEDGGTDTQYF
TRBJ2-7 . TRBV4-1 . TGCGCCAGCAGCCAAGCCCCGGGCAGGGCAAACTACGAGCAGTACTTC CASSQAPGRANYEQYF
TRBJ2-7 TRBD2 TRBV4-1 . TGCGCCAGCAGCCAAGAAACCGGACTAGCGGGAGGTGTGTACGAGCAGTACTTC CASSQETGLAGGVYEQYF
TRBJ2-7 . TRBV4-1 . TGCGCCAGCAGCCAAACCCGGGCCCAAAGGGAGACCGAGCAGTACTTC CASSQTRAQRETEQYF
TRBJ1-1 . TRBV27 . TGTGCCACCGCCCGCGACGGGAACACTGAAGCTTTCTTT CATARDGNTEAFF
TRBJ2-5 TRBD2 TRBV6-5 . TGTGCCAGCAGTTACTCGAGAGGCGGGGGGGGAGAGACCCAGTACTTC CASSYSRGGGGETQYF
TRBJ1-4 . TRBV28 . TGTGCCAGCAGTGCCCTACCGCCGAGGGAAAAACTGTTTTTT CASSALPPREKLFF
TRBJ1-1 . TRBV5-4 . TGTGCCAGCAGCTCTAGACTCGATGAAGCTTTCTTT CASSSRLDEAFF